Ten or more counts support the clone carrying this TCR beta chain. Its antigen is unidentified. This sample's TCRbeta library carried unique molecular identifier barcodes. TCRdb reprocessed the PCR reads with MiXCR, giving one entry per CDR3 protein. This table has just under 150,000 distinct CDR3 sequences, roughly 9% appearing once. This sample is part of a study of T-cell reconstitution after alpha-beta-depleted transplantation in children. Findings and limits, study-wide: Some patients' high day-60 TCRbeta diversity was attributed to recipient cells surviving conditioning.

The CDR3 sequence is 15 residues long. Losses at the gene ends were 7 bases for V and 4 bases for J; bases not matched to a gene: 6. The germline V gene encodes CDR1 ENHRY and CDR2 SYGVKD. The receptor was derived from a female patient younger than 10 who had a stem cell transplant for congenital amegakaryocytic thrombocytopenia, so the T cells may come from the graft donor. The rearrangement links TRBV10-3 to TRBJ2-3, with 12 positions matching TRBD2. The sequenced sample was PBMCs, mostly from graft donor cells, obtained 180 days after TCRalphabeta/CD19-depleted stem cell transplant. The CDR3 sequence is CAITSTSGRPDTQYF. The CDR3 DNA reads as TGTGCCATCACCTCGACTAGCGGGAGACCAGATACGCAGTATTTT.